The clone carrying this TCR beta chain came up once. Some clones are missing from TCRdb's copy, which holds only in-frame ones; the method was immunoSEQ multiplex PCR. The sample carries 70,000 to 75,000 clones, over 90% recorded once. The entry originates in a study of control samples from healthy donors and cancer patients. V was pared by 3 bases and J by 3 bases, with 12 bases between. The CDR3 consists of 15 residues. CDR1 and CDR2 (germline): MGHRA, YSYEKL. The rearrangement joins TRBV4-1 to TRBJ2-1; tentatively, D is TRBD1 (6 bases). The receptor comes from a woman aged 25-40 years in good health. The specimen sequenced was blood. The CDR3: CASSHHRDIYNEQFF. CDR3 in DNA: TGCGCCAGCAGCCACCACAGGGATATCTACAATGAGCAGTTCTTC.